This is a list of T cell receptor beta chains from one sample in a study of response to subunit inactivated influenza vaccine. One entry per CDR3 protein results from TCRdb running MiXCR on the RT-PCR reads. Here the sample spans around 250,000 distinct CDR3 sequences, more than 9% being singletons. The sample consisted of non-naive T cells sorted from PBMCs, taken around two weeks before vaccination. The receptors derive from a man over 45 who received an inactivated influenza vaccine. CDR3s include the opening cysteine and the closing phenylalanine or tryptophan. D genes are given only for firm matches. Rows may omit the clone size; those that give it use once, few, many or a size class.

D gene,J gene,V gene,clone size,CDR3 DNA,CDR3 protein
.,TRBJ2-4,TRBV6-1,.,TGTGCCAGCAGTGAAATAGGGTCCAACATTCAGTACTTC,CASSEIGSNIQYF
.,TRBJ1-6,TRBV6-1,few,TGTGCCAGTAAGGGACAATATAATTCACCCCTCCACTTT,CASKGQYNSPLHF
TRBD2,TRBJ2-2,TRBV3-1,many,TGTGCCAGCAGCAACGTCCGAAGCGGGAGTGGTGGGGAGCTGTTTTTT,CASSNVRSGSGGELFF
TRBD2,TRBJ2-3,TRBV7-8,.,TGTGCCAGCAGCTCCACTAGCGGGGGGGCCTATTTT,CASSSTSGGAYF
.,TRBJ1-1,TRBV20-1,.,TGCAGTGCCTATGCCCTACAGGGAAGCACTGAAGCTTTCTTT,CSAYALQGSTEAFF
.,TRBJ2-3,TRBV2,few,TGTGCCAGCAGTTCGACAAACGTTGCAGATACGCAGTATTTT,CASSSTNVADTQYF
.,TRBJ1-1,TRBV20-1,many,TGCAGTGCTTGGCGGACAGACTGGAGCACTGAAGCTTTCTTT,CSAWRTDWSTEAFF
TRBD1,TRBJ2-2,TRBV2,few,TGTGCCAGCAGTAGGACCGGGACAGGGGCGGCCGGGGAGCTGTTTTTT,CASSRTGTGAAGELFF
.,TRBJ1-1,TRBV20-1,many,TGCAGTGCTCAGTTTGGGAACACTGAAGCTTTCTTT,CSAQFGNTEAFF
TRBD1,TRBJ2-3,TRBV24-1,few,TGTGCCACCAGTGATTTATCCAGGGGGCGGGATACGCAGTATTTT,CATSDLSRGRDTQYF
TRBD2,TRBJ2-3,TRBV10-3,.,TGTGCCATCAGCCGACTAGCGGACACAGATACGCAGTATTTT,CAISRLADTDTQYF
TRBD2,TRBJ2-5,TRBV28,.,TGTGCCAGCAGCTCGATAGCGGGAGCCCAAAAGACCCAGTACTTC,CASSSIAGAQKTQYF
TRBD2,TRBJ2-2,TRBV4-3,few,TGCGCCAGCAGCCCACGAGGGACTAGCGAGAAATTCAACACCGGGGAGCTGTTTTTT,CASSPRGTSEKFNTGELFF
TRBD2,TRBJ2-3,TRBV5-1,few,TGCGCCAGCAGCTCTTCCACCACGACTAGCGGGGGGGCAGATACGCAGTATTTT,CASSSSTTTSGGADTQYF
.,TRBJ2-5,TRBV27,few,TGTGCCAGCGGACGGGGGAAGACCCAGTACTTC,CASGRGKTQYF
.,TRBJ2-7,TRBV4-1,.,TGCGCCAGCAGCCAAGGCCGACCGTCATACGAGCAGTACTTC,CASSQGRPSYEQYF
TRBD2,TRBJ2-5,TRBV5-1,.,TGCGCCAGCAGCTTGCTAGCGGGGGCCCCGAGTGAGACCCAGTACTTC,CASSLLAGAPSETQYF
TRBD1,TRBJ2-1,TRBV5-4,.,TGTGCCAGCAGCGGAACAGGGGGCGCGGTTCGTGAGCAGTTCTTC,CASSGTGGAVREQFF
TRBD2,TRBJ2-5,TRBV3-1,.,TGTGCCAGCAGCCCCGCCCAACTAAGCGGGAACGACAGAGCCCAGTACTTC,CASSPAQLSGNDRAQYF
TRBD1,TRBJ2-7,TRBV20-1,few,TGCAGTGCTAGAGATCCGGGACAGGGGGCCCACGAGCAGTACTTC,CSARDPGQGAHEQYF
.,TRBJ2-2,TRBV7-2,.,TGTGCCAGCAGCTTAGCGTCGGGGTGGGACACCGGGGAGCTGTTTTTT,CASSLASGWDTGELFF
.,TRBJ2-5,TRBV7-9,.,TGTGCCAGCAGCAGAGACATGGGGGAGACCCAGTACTTC,CASSRDMGETQYF
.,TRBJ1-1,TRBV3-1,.,TGTGCCAGCAGCCGCGGCTCGGGAAACGGGAACACTGAAGCTTTCTTT,CASSRGSGNGNTEAFF
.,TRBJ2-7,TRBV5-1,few,TGCGCCAGCAGCTTGTCCAGCCTAAGCTCCTACGAGCAGTACTTC,CASSLSSLSSYEQYF
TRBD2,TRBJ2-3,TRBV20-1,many,TGCAGTGCTTCTAGCGGGAGTCTCGCCACAGATACGCAGTATTTT,CSASSGSLATDTQYF
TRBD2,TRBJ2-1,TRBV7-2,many,TGTGCCAGCACCTCGAGGACTAGACACAATGAGCAGTTCTTC,CASTSRTRHNEQFF
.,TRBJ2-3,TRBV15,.,TGTGCCACCAGCAGAGGCGCAGATACGCAGTATTTT,CATSRGADTQYF
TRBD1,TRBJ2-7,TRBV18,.,TGTGCCAGCTCACCAGGGACAGGGTATTACGAGCAGTACTTC,CASSPGTGYYEQYF
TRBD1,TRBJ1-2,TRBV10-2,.,TGCGCCAGCAGACCGGGACAGGGTGGCTATGGCTACACCTTC,CASRPGQGGYGYTF
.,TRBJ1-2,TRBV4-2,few,TGTGCCAGCAGCCGGGCGAGCGTCTATGGCTACACCTTC,CASSRASVYGYTF
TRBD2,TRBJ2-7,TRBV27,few,TGTGCCAGCAGTGGACGTCGGGAGGTCGGGTACGAGCAGTACTTC,CASSGRREVGYEQYF
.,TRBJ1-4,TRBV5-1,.,TGCGCCAGCAGCCCATCTAGTGCAACTAATGAAAAACTGTTTTTT,CASSPSSATNEKLFF
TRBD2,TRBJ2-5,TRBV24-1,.,TGTGCCACCAGTGATTTGATGGGAGGGGAGACCCAGTACTTC,CATSDLMGGETQYF
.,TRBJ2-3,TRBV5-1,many,TGCGCCAGCAGCTCACAGACTAGTTCAGATACGCAGTATTTT,CASSSQTSSDTQYF
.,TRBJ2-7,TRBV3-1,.,TGTGCCAGCAGCCAAGCGGGCGCACTTTCCTACGAGCAGTACTTC,CASSQAGALSYEQYF
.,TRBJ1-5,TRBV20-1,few,TGCAGTGCTAGAGGGACGGACCATAGCAATCAGCCCCAGCATTTT,CSARGTDHSNQPQHF
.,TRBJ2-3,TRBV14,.,TGTGCCAGCAGCCAAGATCTGCTGGGGTCAGATACGCAGTATTTT,CASSQDLLGSDTQYF
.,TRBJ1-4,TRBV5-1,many,TGCGCCAGCAGCTTGGGGCAGAATGAAAAACTGTTTTTT,CASSLGQNEKLFF
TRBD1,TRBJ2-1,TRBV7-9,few,TGTGCCAGCAGCGTGGGACAGGGCTCCAATGAGCAGTTCTTC,CASSVGQGSNEQFF